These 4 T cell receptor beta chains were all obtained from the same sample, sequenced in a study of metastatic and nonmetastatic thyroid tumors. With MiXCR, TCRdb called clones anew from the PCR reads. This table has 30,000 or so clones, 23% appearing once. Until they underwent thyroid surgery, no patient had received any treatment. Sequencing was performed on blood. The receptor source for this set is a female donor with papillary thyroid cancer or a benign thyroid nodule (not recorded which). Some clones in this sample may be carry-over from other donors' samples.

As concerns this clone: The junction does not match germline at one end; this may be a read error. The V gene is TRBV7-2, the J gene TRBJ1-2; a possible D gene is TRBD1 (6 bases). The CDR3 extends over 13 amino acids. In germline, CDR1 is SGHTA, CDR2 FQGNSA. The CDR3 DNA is TGTGCCAGCAGCAATGAGACAGGAGATGGCTACAACTTC. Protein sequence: CASSNETGDGYNF.

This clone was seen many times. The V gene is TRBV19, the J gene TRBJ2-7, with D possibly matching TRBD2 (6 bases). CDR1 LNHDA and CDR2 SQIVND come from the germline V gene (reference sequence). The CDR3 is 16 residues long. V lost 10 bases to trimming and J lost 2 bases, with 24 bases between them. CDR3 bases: TGTGCCACCTCTGTTAAGGGCAGCGGGTTTACCTACGAGCAGTACTTC. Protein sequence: CATSVKGSGFTYEQYF.

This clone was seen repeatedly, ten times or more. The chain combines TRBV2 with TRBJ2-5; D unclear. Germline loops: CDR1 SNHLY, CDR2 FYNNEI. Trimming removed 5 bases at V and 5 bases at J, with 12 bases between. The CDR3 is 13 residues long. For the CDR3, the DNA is TGTGCCAGCAGTACTTTGATCTGGGAGACCCAGTACTTC. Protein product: CASSTLIWETQYF.

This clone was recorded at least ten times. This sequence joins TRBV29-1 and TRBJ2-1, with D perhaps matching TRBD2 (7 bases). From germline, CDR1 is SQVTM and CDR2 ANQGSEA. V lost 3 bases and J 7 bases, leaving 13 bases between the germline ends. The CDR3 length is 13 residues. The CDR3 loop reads CSVDEGGGNEQFF. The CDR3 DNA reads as TGCAGCGTTGATGAGGGGGGGGGGAATGAGCAGTTCTTC.